The 10 T cell receptor beta chains presented below share a single source sample, sequenced in a study of shared clonotypes between healthy human individuals. The protocol was immunoSEQ multiplex PCR, while the TCRdb copy is restricted to in-frame clones and leaves out a portion. The sample lists 2 million to 3 million clones, 90% to 95% seen once, with 0.13% to 0.15% in the top ten. Sequences were obtained from naive CD4+ T cells sorted from blood. Subset indicated: CD45RA+ positively selected. Receptors originate from a man younger than 35 in good health.

This chain connects TRBV19 to TRBJ2-7, with TRBD1 matching 9 bases. The CDR3 has 16 residues. CDR1 and CDR2 from the germline V gene are LNHDA and SQIVND (reference sequence). J lost 2 bases, V lost 4 bases, and 9 bases had no gene match. CDR3 sequence: CASSTFGTGITYEQYF. The CDR3 nucleotides read TGTGCCAGTAGTACGTTCGGGACAGGGATCACCTACGAGCAGTACTTC. Based on the CDR3 plus reference TRBV19 and TRBJ2-7, the full variable domain is DGGITQSPKYLFRKEGQNVTLSCEQNLNHDAMYWYRQDPGQGLRLIYYSQIVNDFQKGDIAEGYSVSREKKESFPLTVTSAQKNPTAFYLCASSTFGTGITYEQYFGPGTRLTVT.

V usage is TRBV6-5 and J usage is TRBJ1-1; D may be TRBD1 (5 bases). The CDR3 sequence is 16 residues long. V was shortened by 0 bases and J by 0 bases, with 11 bases between the two germline ends. Germline loops: CDR1 MNHEY, CDR2 SVGAGI. CDR3 DNA: TGTGCCAGCAGTTACTCGAAGGGGAGCATGAACACTGAAGCTTTCTTT. Protein product: CASSYSKGSMNTEAFF.

As regards this clone: Different DNA sequences within this sample yield the same CDR3. V usage is TRBV9 and J usage is TRBJ2-1; no firm D call. V lost 0 bases and J lost 0, with 7 bases in between. The germline V gene encodes CDR1 SGDLS and CDR2 YYNGEE. The CDR3 loop spans 15 amino acids. The DNA of the CDR3 is TGTGCCAGCAGCGTAGATCGGGCCTCCTACAATGAGCAGTTCTTC. It specifies CASSVDRASYNEQFF.

The chain has TRBV5-3 and TRBJ2-1, with 7 bases aligning to TRBD2. TRBV5-3 is an ORF, and what it does is uncertain. The V gene end was trimmed by 1 base and the J gene end by 8 bases; junction bases not matched to a gene: 6. The CDR3 covers 14 residues. The CDR3 loop is CARSLKRESDEQFF. DNA of the CDR3: TGTGCCAGAAGCTTGAAGCGGGAATCGGATGAGCAGTTCTTC.

Notes on this clone: Other DNA sequences from this sample encode an identical CDR3 as well. The V and J genes are TRBV10-3 and TRBJ1-3; D is undetermined. CDR1 is ENHRY, CDR2 SYGVKD, per germline. Between the trimmed V and J ends, which lost 3 bases and 0 bases, there was a span of 6 bases. This CDR3 spans 14 amino acids. CDR3 protein: CAISEGGSGNTIYF. The CDR3 nucleotides read TGTGCCATCAGTGAAGGAGGCTCTGGAAACACCATATATTTT.

The V and J genes are TRBV19 and TRBJ2-7; D call uncertain. The germline CDR1 and CDR2 sequences are LNHDA and SQIVND (reference sequence). The CDR3 contains 14 residues. The V and J ends lost 7 bases and 1 base respectively, with 14 bases between them. This chain's CDR3 is CASNPDPSSYEQYF. The CDR3 bases are TGTGCCAGTAATCCGGACCCCTCTTCCTACGAGCAGTACTTC.

V gene TRBV10-3 combines with J gene TRBJ1-1, with D perhaps TRBD1 (5 bases). Germline values: CDR1 ENHRY, CDR2 SYGVKD. Deletions cut 7 bases from V and 5 bases from J, with 17 bases between. CDR3 size: 14 residues. The CDR3 DNA reads TGTGCCATCACCAATCGAGGGGAGGGAACTGAAGCTTTCTTT. Its translation: CAITNRGEGTEAFF.

The rearrangement uses TRBV2 and TRBJ2-7; 9 bases fit TRBD2. The length of the CDR3 is 13 residues. V lost 8 bases, J lost 6 bases, and 8 bases stayed unmatched. Germline lookup yields CDR1 SNHLY and CDR2 FYNNEI. The CDR3 DNA sequence: TGTGCCAGCGCGGGGGGGCGGACGCGCGAGCAGTACTTC. Translation gives CASAGGRTREQYF.

In this sample, this clone turned up once. The genes are TRBV7-8 and TRBJ2-3, with 9 nucleotides matching TRBD2. Germline CDR1 SGHVS, CDR2 FQNEAQ. Trimming removed 4 bases from V and 2 bases from J; junction bases left unmatched: 7. The CDR3 sequence is 16 residues long. CDR3 amino acids: CASSYISGGVTDTQYF. In nucleotides, the CDR3 is TGTGCCAGCAGCTACATTAGCGGGGGCGTCACAGATACGCAGTATTTT. Complete variable domain (other parts from reference TRBV7-8 and TRBJ2-3): GAGVSQSPRYKVAKRGQDVALRCDPISGHVSLFWYQQALGQGPEFLTYFQNEAQLDKSGLPSDRFFAERPEGSVSTLKIQRTQQEDSAVYLCASSYISGGVTDTQYFGPGTRLTVL.

This clone appeared a few times. Other DNA sequences in this specimen translate into the identical CDR3. The J gene is TRBJ1-1, the V gene TRBV18; tentative D call: TRBD1 (6 bases). CDR1 and CDR2 from the germline V gene are KGHSH and LQKENI. Deletions cut 0 bases from V and 0 bases from J, with 8 bases between. There are 15 residues in the CDR3. The CDR3 region is CASSPPTGLNTEAFF. The CDR3 DNA sequence: TGTGCCAGCTCACCACCGACAGGTTTGAACACTGAAGCTTTCTTT.